This entry lists 10 T cell receptor beta chains sequenced from one sample in a study of blood T cell dynamics during melanoma immunotherapy. Only in-frame clones appear in the TCRdb table, and some are missing; sequencing was by immunoSEQ multiplex PCR. Of about 8,500 clones detected, more than 65% appear once; the ten largest clones hold 1.2%. Indicated time point: pre-treatment baseline. Specimen: blood, collected from a patient treated with checkpoint blockade. The receptors were gathered from a human donor with melanoma.

The rearrangement uses TRBV28 and TRBJ1-3; D is uncertain. Trimming shortened V by 1 base and J by 4 bases, and 5 bases separated the two germline ends. CDR3 length: 13 amino acids. Germline CDR1 and CDR2: MDHEN and SYDVKM. CDR3 DNA sequence: TGTGCCAGCAGTTTATCCTGGGGAAACACCATATATTTT. Amino acids: CASSLSWGNTIYF.

The chain carries TRBV29-1 and TRBJ2-7; D gene unclear. The CDR3 spans 12 residues. Trimming cost V 4 bases and J 2 bases, with 9 bases left between them. Germline V CDR1 and CDR2: SQVTM, ANQGSEA. The DNA of the CDR3 is TGCAGCGTTGCTGATGGGACCTACGAGCAGTACTTC. It codes for CSVADGTYEQYF.

V and J are TRBV30 and TRBJ1-3; D ambiguous. This CDR3 comprises 14 residues. V lost 2 bases, J lost 0 bases, and 8 bases lay in between. Germline V gene data show CDR1 as GTSNPN and CDR2 as SVGIG (reference sequence). The CDR3 DNA is TGTGCCTGGAGTCGGCAGTCCTCTGGAAACACCATATATTTT. Translating it yields CAWSRQSSGNTIYF.

CDR3 residues: CSVGSGYEQYF. CDR3 DNA: TGCAGCGTCGGGAGTGGATACGAGCAGTACTTC. The chain couples TRBV29-1 to TRBJ2-5, with D possibly being TRBD2 (6 bases). The DNA end is a closer match to TRBJ2-7, so the J assignment may be wrong. CDR1 is SQVTM and CDR2 is ANQGSEA in the germline V gene. The CDR3 sequence is 11 residues long.

The J gene is TRBJ2-7, the V gene TRBV7-7, with 8 bases fitting TRBD1. Losses at the gene ends were 5 bases for V and 6 bases for J; bases not matched to a gene: 6. The CDR3 contains 13 residues. Germline CDR1 and CDR2: SSHAT and FNYEAQ (reference sequence). The CDR3 DNA reads as TGTGCCAGCAGCCGTCAGACAGGGGCCGAGCAGTACTTC. It encodes CASSRQTGAEQYF.

V is TRBV28 and J is TRBJ2-5; 10 positions agree with TRBD2. This CDR3 comprises 17 residues. Germline trimming cut 6 bases from V and 2 bases from J; bases unmatched to any gene: 12. Germline V CDR1 and CDR2: MDHEN, SYDVKM. CDR3 in amino acids: CASRRPRGTSAQETQYF. CDR3 nucleotide sequence: TGTGCCAGCAGAAGGCCCCGAGGGACTAGCGCTCAAGAGACCCAGTACTTC.

The V and J genes are TRBV28 and TRBJ1-5; 8 bases line up with TRBD1. Germline CDR1 is MDHEN and CDR2 is SYDVKM. The CDR3 sequence is 17 residues long. The V and J ends lost 1 base and 1 base, in that order; junction bases with no gene match: 6. As DNA, the CDR3 is TGTGCCAGCAGTTTATCCGGCAGGGGGCAGAGCAATCAGCCCCAGCATTTT. Amino acid sequence: CASSLSGRGQSNQPQHF. The full variable domain, rest sourced from reference TRBV28 and TRBJ1-5, is DVKVTQSSRYLVKRTGEKVFLECVQDMDHENMFWYRQDPGLGLRLIYFSYDVKMKEKGDIPEGYSVSREKKERFSLILESASTNQTSMYLCASSLSGRGQSNQPQHFGDGTRLSIL.

This sequence joins TRBV18 and TRBJ2-7; TRBD2 matches at 13 bases. This CDR3 has 15 residues. Unmatched junction bases numbered 6, after V lost 4 bases and J lost 6 bases. CDR1 is KGHSH, CDR2 LQKENI, per germline. In DNA form, the CDR3 reads TGTGCCAGCTCACGCGGACTAGCGGGAGCGCTCGAGCAGTACTTC. This gives the protein CASSRGLAGALEQYF.

J is TRBJ2-2 and V is TRBV4-1; 12 bases fit TRBD2. The CDR3 runs to 18 residues. The junction had 6 bases not matched to a gene; V was cut back by 1 base and J by 3 bases. CDR1 is MGHRA, CDR2 YSYEKL, per germline. The CDR3 DNA reads TGCGCCAGCAGCCAAGTAACTAGCGGGGGGAGGGACACCGGGGAGCTGTTTTTT. Translated: CASSQVTSGGRDTGELFF.

This chain links TRBV30 with TRBJ1-2; 8 bases agree with TRBD1. The trim removed 4 bases at V and 7 bases at J, leaving 8 bases unmatched. Germline-derived CDR1 and CDR2 are GTSNPN and SVGIG (reference sequence). This CDR3 is built from 13 residues. The CDR3 DNA follows: TGTGCCTGGACTGAACAGGGGGGTATTGGCTACACCTTC. Translating it yields CAWTEQGGIGYTF. The variable domain in full, completed from reference TRBV30 and TRBJ1-2, reads SQTIHQWPATLVQPVGSPLSLECTVEGTSNPNLYWYRQAAGRGLQLLFYSVGIGQISSEVPQNLSASRPQDRQFILSSKKLLLSDSGFYLCAWTEQGGIGYTFGSGTRLTVV.